This T cell receptor beta chain is from a study of blood T cell repertoires in COVID-19. Looking at the study overall: PBMCs, B-cell-depleted T cells, or T cells provided the cDNA or gDNA that made up the material.

Here immunoSEQ multiplex PCR was the method, and the copy in TCRdb shows in-frame clones only, minus some. The sample has under 250,000 clones; about 85% are singletons. The CDR3 is 13 residues long. V lost 9 bases and J lost 7, with 18 bases in between. Germline values: CDR1 LNHDA, CDR2 SQIVND (reference sequence). The sequenced sample consisted of peripheral blood. The source is a woman older than 75 with acute or convalescent COVID-19. This rearrangement joins TRBV19 to TRBJ1-2, with D perhaps TRBD1 (6 bases). DNA of the CDR3: TGTGCCAGCAGGACAGCCCTAAAGGTTGGCTACACCTTC. Encoded protein: CASRTALKVGYTF.